The T cell receptor (beta chain) under discussion was sequenced for a study of blood T cell repertoires in COVID-19. For the study at large: The United States, Italy and Spain provided the acute and convalescent COVID-19 samples. PBMCs, B-cell-depleted T cells, or T cells provided the cDNA or gDNA that made up the material.

In the authors' workflow: Reference gene primers were amplified, and this amplification served to estimate nucleated cell counts. Assay used: immunoSEQ multiplex PCR; TCRdb lists only in-frame clones, some missing. That table gives V, J and clone size, and the DNA gave D and trimming. Among 160,000 or so clones listed, about 91% were seen once. CDR1 KGHSH and CDR2 LQKENI come from the germline V gene. V dropped 1 base and J dropped 6 bases, with 16 bases sitting between them. The CDR3 has 15 amino acids. The TCR sequence derives from a woman in her fifties or sixties with acute or convalescent COVID-19. The gene calls are TRBV18 and TRBJ2-7, with D tentatively TRBD2 (7 bases). Sequencing was done on a sample of peripheral blood. CDR3 residues: CASSPLGGGASEQYF. CDR3 nucleotide sequence: TGTGCCAGCTCACCACTAGGAGGGGGGGCCTCCGAGCAGTACTTC.